This T cell receptor (beta chain) originates from a study of beta chain features in type 1 diabetes. The authors reverse transcribed all of the isolated RNA, so sequencing captured expressed TCRB transcripts. Method: immunoSEQ multiplex PCR; TCRdb's copy keeps in-frame clones and lacks some. Of about 130,000 clones listed, just over 9% are singletons. This CDR3 is 15 amino acids long. CDR1 and CDR2 (germline): SEHNR, FQNEAQ (reference sequence). The J segment lost 2 bases and the V segment lost 1 base, leaving 1 base of the junction unmatched. The authors sorted CD4+ naive, central memory, regulatory and stem cell-like memory cells via CD45RO/CCR7/CD25/CD127/CD95/CD27.

V usage is TRBV7-9 and J usage is TRBJ1-4, with TRBD1 identical over 7 bases. The receptor was isolated from a man aged 18 to 29 in good health. Sequencing was carried out using central memory CD4+ T cells from blood. In nucleotides, the CDR3 is TGTGCCAGCAGCTTAGTGACAGGGACTAATGAAAAACTGTTTTTT. This translates into CASSLVTGTNEKLFF.